This TCR beta chain emerged from a study of blood T cell repertoires in COVID-19 (dated by TCRdb to the early 2020s). Study-level background: Samples from collaborators originated in the United States, Italy and Spain and spanned both the acute and convalescent phases of COVID-19. Deeply sampled blood TCRbeta repertoires from subjects exposed to, actively infected with, or recovered from COVID-19 were included in the dataset. The samples were drawn from two sources: the first 160 participants of the ongoing ImmuneRACE study, and 1,200 or so subjects contributed by 6 global collaborators. Where available, HLA class I and class II types were obtained from metadata supplied by the sample provider rather than from assay-based typing. The material from the prospective study consisted of cDNA or gDNA derived from T cells, B-cell-depleted T cells, or PBMCs. A de-identified subject ID, COVID-19 status, age in years and sex were almost always included in the sample metadata. The repertoires were released in a freely available public database intended as a resource for research on the immune response to SARS-CoV-2. Overall results and qualifications from the work: The quantity of clinical and demographic metadata differed by source and by participant and was supplied without curation.

V loses 2 bases of germline sequence and J loses 1 base, and the interval between the two ends is 2 bases. Taken from cysteine to phenylalanine, the CDR3 has 11 residues. CDR3 DNA only is kept here, 33 bases in frame from base 1. Reading the germline V gene gives CDR1 SQVTM and CDR2 ANQGSEA. Points on this clone: Its antigen target is currently unknown. Per-base qualities were not stored, and no clone one base away is much larger.

Collaborating institutions collected whole blood in K2EDTA tubes following their own protocols. Collaborator samples were shipped for TCRbeta analysis as frozen whole blood, isolated PBMCs, or DNA extracted from either sample type. TCRbeta CDR3 regions were amplified from genomic DNA by means of the immunoSEQ Assay, a bias-controlled multiplex PCR. The authors' pipeline ran thus. The number of nucleated cells in each sample was estimated by amplification of reference gene primers within the assay. To quantify the absolute abundance of each unique TCRbeta CDR3 rearrangement, sequence reads were collapsed and filtered. For each sample, productive Simpson clonality was calculated as the square root of Simpson's diversity index across productive rearrangements. TCRdb retrieved this table from immuneACCESS and kept in-frame rearrangements only. Not all clones are present; in checked studies, unresolved V genes account for under half, and no reason is known for the remainder. V and J calls plus clone size are reproduced from that table; the DNA served to infer D and trimming. The sample profile shows about 210,000 clones; about 91% of them were found once. Around 1.2% of the sample is in the top ten clones.

The rearrangement combines TRBV29-1 with TRBJ1-2, with no confident D gene call. The sample was peripheral blood. The receptor was isolated from a man aged 30 to 39 with acute or convalescent COVID-19. The CDR3 protein: CSVEYNYGYTF. The sequence in DNA is TGCAGCGTTGAATATAACTATGGCTACACCTTC.